Listed here are 5 T cell receptor beta chains from one sample, sequenced in a study of cytomegalovirus exposure and HLA in healthy donors. Sequencing used immunoSEQ multiplex PCR; TCRdb keeps in-frame clones, though not all of them. The sample comprises 150,000 to 200,000 clones, more than 75% of which are singletons, and roughly 1.6% rests with the top ten. Input material: PBMCs. The origin of the receptors is a woman aged 18 to 35 in good health and CMV-seronegative.

This clone was found once. The chain employs TRBV19 and TRBJ2-3, with TRBD2 matching over 7 bases. The CDR3 has 14 residues. Germline V gene sequence: CDR1 LNHDA, CDR2 SQIVND (reference sequence). V lost 5 bases to trimming and J lost 4 bases; unmatched junction nucleotides: 6. The CDR3 nucleotides read TGTGCCAGTAGTCGGGAGGTGGGGGCAGATACGCAGTATTTT. Protein product: CASSREVGADTQYF.

This clone was seen a handful of times. This chain links TRBV2 with TRBJ1-6; 9 bases are a match to TRBD1. The CDR3 consists of 14 residues. Germline lookup yields CDR1 SNHLY and CDR2 FYNNEI. V lost 5 bases and J lost 10; bases outside the gene matches: 6. The CDR3 coding sequence is TGTGCCAGCAGTACCCGGGACAGGGAATCACCCCTCCACTTT. The encoded protein is CASSTRDRESPLHF. The variable domain in full, with the rest retrieved from reference TRBV2 and TRBJ1-6, is EPEVTQTPSHQVTQMGQEVILRCVPISNHLYFYWYRQILGQKVEFLVSFYNNEISEKSEIFDDQFSVERPDGSNFTLKIRSTKLEDSAMYFCASSTRDRESPLHFGNGTRLTVT.

V usage is TRBV19 and J usage is TRBJ2-5; the match to TRBD1 covers 8 bases. This CDR3 region has 14 residues. Per germline, CDR1 LNHDA and CDR2 SQIVND (reference sequence). Unmatched junction bases numbered 6, after V lost 3 bases and J lost 6 bases. The CDR3 DNA sequence: TGTGCCAGTAGTATGGCAGGGGGCACGAAGACCCAGTACTTC. Its translation is CASSMAGGTKTQYF.

CDR3 bases: TGTGCCAGCAGTTCAGCAGGGCTAAACAATGAGCAGTTCTTC. This translates into CASSSAGLNNEQFF. The V gene is TRBV6-6, the J gene TRBJ2-1; possible D gene TRBD1, 5 bases. The V and J ends lost 4 bases and 5 bases respectively, with 12 bases between them. This CDR3 contains 14 residues. Germline loops: CDR1 MNHNY, CDR2 SVGAGI (reference sequence).

This chain uses TRBV11-2 with TRBJ1-1; a weak D match, TRBD1 (6 bases). The V end lost 5 bases, the J end lost 2 bases, and 12 bases lay between the germline ends. There are 14 residues in the CDR3. Per the germline V gene, CDR1 is SGHAT and CDR2 is FQNNGV. This CDR3 is CASSHRTANTEAFF. CDR3 nucleotides: TGTGCCAGCAGCCACCGGACAGCAAACACTGAAGCTTTCTTT.